The rows below give T cell receptor beta chains drawn from one sample of a study of T cells in Graves' hyperthyroidism and ophthalmopathy. TCRdb passed the multiplex PCR reads through MiXCR, listing each CDR3 protein once. This sample yields fewer than 350,000 distinct CDR3 sequences, of which 20% to 25% are seen a single time; under 55% belongs to the top ten. The sequenced material came from blood. These receptors were obtained from a woman aged 50 to 60 with Graves' hyperthyroidism. Each CDR3 is given with its conserved first and last residue. A D gene is named only where the DNA matches it firmly. The size of a clone is reported for some rows only, either as once, few or many, or as a class for expanded clones.

V gene	D gene	clone size	J gene	CDR3 protein	CDR3 DNA
TRBV19	TRBD1	few	TRBJ2-2	CASSPPGQANTGELFF	TGTGCCAGTAGTCCTCCGGGACAGGCGAACACCGGGGAGCTGTTTTTT
TRBV6-1	TRBD2	few	TRBJ2-3	CASSLSLAEPTDTQYF	TGTGCCAGCAGCCTATCACTAGCGGAACCCACAGATACGCAGTATTTT
TRBV28	TRBD2	few	TRBJ2-3	CASGSPSGGSTDTQYF	TGTGCCAGCGGTTCACCTAGCGGGGGGAGCACAGATACGCAGTATTTT
TRBV24-1	TRBD1	NA	TRBJ2-2	CATSDYLRTGLNTGELFF	TGTGCCACCAGTGACTACCTCCGGACAGGGCTGAACACCGGGGAGCTGTTTTTT
TRBV27	NA	many	TRBJ2-7	CASSLSVRGRDRDEQYF	TGTGCCAGCAGTTTATCGGTCAGGGGCAGGGACCGAGACGAGCAGTACTTC
TRBV4-1	TRBD1	few	TRBJ1-1	CASSQDESLGQGLKAFF	TGCGCCAGCAGCCAAGATGAGTCTCTAGGACAGGGGCTGAAAGCTTTCTTT
TRBV29-1	NA	few	TRBJ1-5	CSVAIGTNNQPQHF	TGCAGCGTTGCTATTGGCACAAACAATCAGCCCCAGCATTTT
TRBV29-1	NA	many	TRBJ1-1	CSGQGMNTEAFF	TGCAGCGGTCAGGGCATGAACACTGAAGCTTTCTTT
TRBV2	NA	many	TRBJ1-2	CASSEGPQGSNGYTF	TGTGCCAGCAGTGAAGGACCCCAGGGGTCCAATGGCTACACCTTC
TRBV27	NA	many	TRBJ2-3	CASSSRAPPDTQYF	TGTGCCAGCAGTTCCCGGGCCCCCCCAGATACGCAGTATTTT
TRBV3-1	TRBD2	NA	TRBJ2-1	CASSQVGLAGNEQFF	TGTGCCAGCAGCCAAGTTGGACTAGCGGGGAATGAGCAGTTCTTC
TRBV15	TRBD2	many	TRBJ2-1	CATSRGGGRSYNEQFF	TGTGCCACCAGCAGAGGAGGCGGGAGGTCCTACAATGAGCAGTTCTTC
TRBV7-9	NA	many	TRBJ2-3	CASSFQTGGDTQYF	TGTGCCAGCAGCTTCCAGACCGGCGGAGATACGCAGTATTTT
TRBV29-1	TRBD1	NA	TRBJ2-1	CSGNRGLVNEQFF	TGCAGCGGGAACAGGGGGCTAGTGAATGAGCAGTTCTTC
TRBV14	NA	NA	TRBJ2-1	CASSPILGSTYNEQFF	TGTGCCAGCAGCCCGATCCTCGGCAGCACCTACAATGAGCAGTTCTTC
TRBV27	NA	many	TRBJ1-2	CASSADSYYGYTF	TGTGCCAGCAGTGCGGACAGCTACTATGGCTACACCTTC
TRBV2	NA	many	TRBJ1-1	CASMPRENTEAFF	TGTGCCAGCATGCCCAGGGAGAACACTGAAGCTTTCTTT
TRBV7-9	NA	few	TRBJ2-7	CASSLSGLEQYF	TGTGCCAGCAGCTTAAGCGGGCTCGAGCAGTACTTC
TRBV18	NA	many	TRBJ1-6	CASSPPARRSPLHF	TGTGCCAGCTCACCACCGGCCCGTCGCTCACCCCTCCACTTT
TRBV10-3	NA	many	TRBJ2-7	CAISTGLIAYEQYF	TGTGCCATCAGTACAGGGTTGATTGCTTACGAGCAGTACTTC
TRBV15	TRBD1	many	TRBJ2-1	CATSLTGVIRAEQFF	TGTGCCACCAGCTTGACAGGGGTTATTCGAGCTGAGCAGTTCTTC
TRBV6-1	NA	few	TRBJ2-5	CASGQRQETQYF	TGTGCCAGCGGACAGCGCCAAGAGACCCAGTACTTC
TRBV28	NA	few	TRBJ2-1	CASSPYDHYRAIGDNEQFF	TGTGCCAGCAGTCCCTACGACCACTACAGGGCAATCGGGGACAATGAGCAGTTCTTC
TRBV7-8	TRBD2	many	TRBJ2-3	CASSLPRTSGRARDTQYF	TGTGCCAGCAGCTTACCGAGGACTAGCGGGAGGGCCAGAGATACGCAGTATTTT
TRBV10-3	TRBD2	few	TRBJ2-3	CAISESSGGAIDTQYF	TGTGCCATCAGTGAGTCTAGCGGGGGGGCCATAGATACGCAGTATTTT
TRBV11-2	NA	many	TRBJ2-7	CASSLDPATFYEQYF	TGTGCCAGCAGCTTAGATCCCGCGACCTTCTACGAGCAGTACTTC
TRBV12-3/TRBV12-4	TRBD2	many	TRBJ2-3	CASSTGLAGYTDTQYF	TGTGCCAGCAGTACGGGACTAGCGGGATACACAGATACGCAGTATTTT
TRBV18	NA	few	TRBJ2-3	CASSVDISSTDTQYF	TGTGCCAGCTCAGTGGACATCTCTAGCACAGATACGCAGTATTTT
TRBV18	TRBD1	many	TRBJ1-2	CASSPRTGDYGYTF	TGTGCCAGCTCACCAAGGACAGGGGACTATGGCTACACCTTC
TRBV7-9	TRBD2	NA	TRBJ2-1	CASSRTSGITWEQFF	TGTGCCAGCAGCCGGACTAGCGGGATTACCTGGGAGCAGTTCTTC
TRBV7-8	TRBD2	many	TRBJ2-1	CASSPKREVPYNEQFF	TGTGCCAGCAGCCCGAAGCGGGAGGTGCCCTACAATGAGCAGTTCTTC
TRBV28	NA	NA	TRBJ1-5	CASTLGVASNQPQHF	TGTGCCAGCACCCTAGGAGTAGCTAGCAATCAGCCCCAGCATTTT
TRBV5-1	NA	many	TRBJ1-1	CASSSWDRGTEAFF	TGCGCCAGCAGCTCCTGGGACCGAGGGACTGAAGCTTTCTTT
TRBV7-2	NA	NA	TRBJ2-5	CASSGGGRGEETQYF	TGTGCCAGCAGCGGTGGTGGCAGGGGGGAAGAGACCCAGTACTTC